A selection of T cell receptor beta chains follows, all from one sample in a study of shared clonotypes between healthy human individuals. Generated by immunoSEQ multiplex PCR, the TCRdb table keeps only in-frame clones and is missing some. The data hold about 1 million clones, with under 80% observed a single time. Input material: memory CD4+ T cells sorted from blood. The receptor set was obtained from a man aged 18 to 30 in good health. Each CDR3 is given with its conserved first and last residue. D genes are given only for firm matches. Expanded clones are given a class, and other clones once, few, many or no size at all.

. TRBJ1-1 few TRBV5-8 TGTGCCAGCAGCCTGACCATTCGTACTGAAGCTTTCTTT CASSLTIRTEAFF
. TRBJ2-1 . TRBV11-1 TGTGCCAGCAGGCTTCACAATGAGCAGTTCTTC CASRLHNEQFF
. TRBJ1-5 . TRBV19 TGTGCCAGTAAGAGGGTCGGCCAGCCCCAGCATTTT CASKRVGQPQHF
TRBD1 TRBJ2-5 once TRBV18 TGTGCCAGCTCACGGGGACAGCAAGAGACCCAGTACTTC CASSRGQQETQYF
TRBD1 TRBJ2-7 . TRBV5-1 TGCGCCAGCAGCGACGGGACAGCCTACGAGCAGTACTTC CASSDGTAYEQYF
TRBD1 TRBJ1-1 . TRBV4-1 TGCGCCAGCAGCCACACAGGGGGTTTGAACACTGAAGCTTTCTTT CASSHTGGLNTEAFF
. TRBJ1-3 few TRBV9 TGTGCCAGCAGCGCTAGTGGCGCCGCTGGAAACACCATATATTTT CASSASGAAGNTIYF
TRBD2 TRBJ2-2 . TRBV14 TGTGCCAGCAGCCAAGGGAGGCGAGCGGGAGAGGGAAACACCGGGGAGCTGTTTTTT CASSQGRRAGEGNTGELFF
. TRBJ1-1 few TRBV19 TGTGCCAGTAAAGCCCCGAACACTGAAGCTTTCTTT CASKAPNTEAFF
. TRBJ2-5 . TRBV19 TGTGCCAGTAGTATAGATCGAGGGACCCAGTACTTC CASSIDRGTQYF
. TRBJ1-3 few TRBV7-9 TGTGCCAGCAGCTTAATGCTAAGCCATTATGGAAACACCATATATTTT CASSLMLSHYGNTIYF
TRBD2 TRBJ2-7 once TRBV5-5 TGTGCCAGCAGCTTACTAGCGGGGGCCGCCTACGAGCAGTACTTC CASSLLAGAAYEQYF
TRBD1 TRBJ1-4 . TRBV5-1 TGCGCCAGCAGCTTGGGGGGACAGCTTGAAAAACTGTTTTTT CASSLGGQLEKLFF
. TRBJ1-5 many TRBV5-8 TGTGCCAGCACCGAGGCTCGTCAGCCCCAGCATTTT CASTEARQPQHF
. TRBJ2-7 . TRBV29-1 TGCAGCGTTTTTCAAGTCCCTTACGAGCAGTACTTC CSVFQVPYEQYF
. TRBJ1-3 . TRBV5-4 TGTGCCAGCAGCTTGGATGCGGGAATGACTGGAAACACCATATATTTT CASSLDAGMTGNTIYF
. TRBJ2-3 few TRBV15 TGTGCCACCAGCAGAGGGGACACCTACACAGATACGCAGTATTTT CATSRGDTYTDTQYF
TRBD1 TRBJ2-1 . TRBV30 TGTGCCTGGAGTAGAGGGCAGGGGGTCTACAATGAGCAGTTCTTC CAWSRGQGVYNEQFF
TRBD1 TRBJ1-5 . TRBV19 TGTGCCAGCCGACCGACAGGGGGCGAGGGTCAGCCCCAGCATTTT CASRPTGGEGQPQHF
. TRBJ1-5 many TRBV30 TGTGCCTGGAGCCCAAGGGCAGGGAGGGGTCAGCCCCAGCATTTT CAWSPRAGRGQPQHF
. TRBJ1-4 . TRBV6-1 TGTGCCAGCAGTGAACCTGGGGGACAACGTAATGAAAAACTGTTTTTT CASSEPGGQRNEKLFF
TRBD1 TRBJ2-5 . TRBV19 TGTGCCACCGGACAGGGGTCAGAGACCCAGTACTTC CATGQGSETQYF
. TRBJ2-5 . TRBV27 TGTGCCAGCAGTCTCCGGCTTAGCGGCCAAGAGACCCAGTACTTC CASSLRLSGQETQYF
TRBD2 TRBJ2-1 . TRBV5-1 TGCGCCAGCAGATACCCTAGCGGGGGAGGTGAGCAGTTCTTC CASRYPSGGGEQFF
TRBD2 TRBJ2-3 . TRBV5-1 TGCGCCAGCAGCTTGGAACCTAGCGGGAGTCATACGCAGTATTTT CASSLEPSGSHTQYF
TRBD1 TRBJ1-5 . TRBV6-5 TGTGCCAGCAGACCCCAGGGGGCCCTGGGTCAGCCCCAGCATTTT CASRPQGALGQPQHF
TRBD1 TRBJ2-7 . TRBV4-1 TGCGCCAGCAGCCAAGGACAGGGGGACGAGCAGTACTTC CASSQGQGDEQYF
. TRBJ2-6 many TRBV4-1 TGCGCCAGTTCACGAGGTGGACTCACCGGGGCCAACGTCCTGACTTTC CASSRGGLTGANVLTF
. TRBJ1-1 . TRBV5-4 TGTGCCAGCAGCTTCGACTGGGCAGGAGGGAACACTGAAGCTTTCTTT CASSFDWAGGNTEAFF
. TRBJ1-4 few TRBV5-1 TGCGCCAGCAGCTTGGGGGCAGATGAAAAACTGTTTTTT CASSLGADEKLFF
. TRBJ2-5 few TRBV7-9 TGTGCCAGCAGCTTAGCGACAGAGACCCAGTACTTC CASSLATETQYF
TRBD1 TRBJ1-3 . TRBV5-6 TGTGCCAGCAGCGGGCCGCCGGGACAGGTTTCTTTCTCTGGAAACACCATATATTTT CASSGPPGQVSFSGNTIYF
. TRBJ1-1 many TRBV5-1 TGCGCCAGCAGCTTGGTTGCAGGGGACGCATCTGAAGCTTTCTTT CASSLVAGDASEAFF
. TRBJ2-3 many TRBV27 TGTGCCAGCAGATCTCGACAGGCAAACACAGATACGCAGTATTTT CASRSRQANTDTQYF
. TRBJ1-5 . TRBV10-3 TGTGCCATCAGTGACAGTTACAATCAGCCCCAGCATTTT CAISDSYNQPQHF
. TRBJ2-6 . TRBV2 TGTGCCAGCAATGGTCCCAGGAACGTAGTTTCTTTACCTTCTGGGGCCAACGTCCTGACTTTC CASNGPRNVVSLPSGANVLTF
. TRBJ2-1 . TRBV11-2 TGTGCCAGCATTGGTTTTTTTGAGCAGTTCTTC CASIGFFEQFF
. TRBJ2-7 few TRBV4-3 TGCGCCAGCAGCCAAGCCCATGGTGTGTACGAGCAGTACTTC CASSQAHGVYEQYF
. TRBJ2-2 . TRBV5-1 TGCGCCAGCAGTTTTTTACAGGGGAACACCGGGGAGCTGTTTTTT CASSFLQGNTGELFF
TRBD1 TRBJ1-2 . TRBV14 TGTGCCAGCAGCTTACCGGGACAGTATTTTTATGGCTACACCTTC CASSLPGQYFYGYTF
TRBD1 TRBJ1-4 many TRBV6-4 TGTGCCGGGAGGACAGGGGGCCAGGGGATTACAACTAATGAAAAACTGTTTTTT CAGRTGGQGITTNEKLFF
. TRBJ1-2 . TRBV28 TGTGCCAGCAGTTTTGAGGGTAACTATGGCTACACCTTC CASSFEGNYGYTF
TRBD2 TRBJ2-7 once TRBV30 TGTGCCTGGAGTCCCCCGGGACTAGGATCCCCCGAGCAGTACTTC CAWSPPGLGSPEQYF
. TRBJ2-3 . TRBV5-4 TGTGCCAGCAGCTCGCGACCCAGGGGAGATACGCAGTATTTT CASSSRPRGDTQYF
. TRBJ2-3 once TRBV30 TGTGCCTGGGCCGGAGGGGTGGGCACAGATACGCAGTATTTT CAWAGGVGTDTQYF
TRBD1 TRBJ1-3 once TRBV9 TGTGCCAGCAGCGTGCGCGACAGGGGGAGTGGAAACACCATATATTTT CASSVRDRGSGNTIYF
. TRBJ2-7 . TRBV4-3 TGCGCCAGCAGCCAAGGACTAGAGCGGAACACCTACGAGCAGTACTTC CASSQGLERNTYEQYF
TRBD1 TRBJ2-3 . TRBV4-2 TGTGCCAGCAGCCAAGTCACAGGGGAATTTGCAGATACGCAGTATTTT CASSQVTGEFADTQYF
. TRBJ2-6 . TRBV6-1 TGTGCCAGCATGAGGAGGGGGGCCAACGTCCTGACTTTC CASMRRGANVLTF
TRBD1 TRBJ2-5 . TRBV5-1 TGCGCCAGCAGCTTGACCGGGACAGGGTTGGAGACCCAGTACTTC CASSLTGTGLETQYF
. TRBJ2-2 many TRBV5-6 TGTGCCAGCAGCCGTCCGGGGGAGCTGTTTTTT CASSRPGELFF
TRBD1 TRBJ2-7 . TRBV5-4 TGTGCCAGCGGCACAGGGGATGAGCAGTACTTC CASGTGDEQYF
. TRBJ2-6 . TRBV5-1 TGCGCCAGCAGCAAGGGAAGCTCTGGGGCCAACGTCCTGACTTTC CASSKGSSGANVLTF